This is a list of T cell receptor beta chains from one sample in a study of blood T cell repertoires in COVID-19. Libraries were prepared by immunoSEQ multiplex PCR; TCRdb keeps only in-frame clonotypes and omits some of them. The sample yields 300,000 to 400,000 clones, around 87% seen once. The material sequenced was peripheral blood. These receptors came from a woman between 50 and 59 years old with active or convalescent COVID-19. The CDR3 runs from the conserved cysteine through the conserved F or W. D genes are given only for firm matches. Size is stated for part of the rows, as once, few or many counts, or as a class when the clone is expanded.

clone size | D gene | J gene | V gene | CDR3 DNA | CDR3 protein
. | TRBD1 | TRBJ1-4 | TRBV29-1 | TGCAGCGCTGGACAGGGCGAGGCTGAAAAACTGTTTTTT | CSAGQGEAEKLFF
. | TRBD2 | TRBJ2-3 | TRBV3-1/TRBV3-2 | TGTGCCAGCAGTAAGAGGGGAGGGACAGATACGCAGTATTTT | CASSKRGGTDTQYF
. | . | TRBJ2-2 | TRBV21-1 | TGTGCCAGCAGCAAAGCTCAGACCGGGGAGCTGTTTTTT | CASSKAQTGELFF
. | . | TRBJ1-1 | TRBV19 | TGTGCCAGTAGTATGGGGGCAGGATTAAACACTGAAGCTTTCTTT | CASSMGAGLNTEAFF
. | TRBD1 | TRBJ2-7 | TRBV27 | TGTGCCAGCAGTCCGCGGGACAGGCCCTACGAGCAGTACTTC | CASSPRDRPYEQYF
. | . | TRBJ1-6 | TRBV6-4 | TGTGCCAGCAGTGGGGGAGTTAATAATTCACCCCTCCACTTT | CASSGGVNNSPLHF
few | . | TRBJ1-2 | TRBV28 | TGTGCCAGCAGTTCAAACCGGGACTGGCCCTATGGCTACACCTTC | CASSSNRDWPYGYTF
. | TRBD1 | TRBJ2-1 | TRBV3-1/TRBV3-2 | TGTGCCAGCAGCCATAGGACAGGGGGCAACAATGAGCAGTTCTTC | CASSHRTGGNNEQFF
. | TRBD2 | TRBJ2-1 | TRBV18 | TGTGCCAGCTCGCCAGCGGGAAGGAGCGATGAGCAGTTCTTC | CASSPAGRSDEQFF
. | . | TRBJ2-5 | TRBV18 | TGTGCCAGCTCACCACCGTTCGGGGAGACCCAGTACTTC | CASSPPFGETQYF
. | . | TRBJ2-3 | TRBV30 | TGTGCCTGGGGACCGGGACTCGCGACAGATACGCAGTATTTT | CAWGPGLATDTQYF
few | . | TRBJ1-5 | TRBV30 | TGTGCCTGGAGCCAGGATAGCAATCAGCCCCAGCATTTT | CAWSQDSNQPQHF
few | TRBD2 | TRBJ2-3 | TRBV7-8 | TGTGCCAGCAGCTTAGGTCGACTAGCGGGGCACACAGATACGCAGTATTTT | CASSLGRLAGHTDTQYF
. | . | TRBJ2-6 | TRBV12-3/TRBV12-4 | TGTGCCAGCAGTACAGGCCTCAACGTCCTGACTTTC | CASSTGLNVLTF
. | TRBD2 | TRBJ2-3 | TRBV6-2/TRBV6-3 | TGTGCCAGCAGTTACTCGGTGACTAGCTTCACAGATACGCAGTATTTT | CASSYSVTSFTDTQYF
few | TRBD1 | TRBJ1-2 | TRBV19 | TGTGCCAGTAGTCCATGGACAGGGCATAACTATGGCTACACCTTC | CASSPWTGHNYGYTF
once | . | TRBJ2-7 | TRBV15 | TGTGCCACCAGCAGAGATAGGGCGGGACCATACTACGAGCAGTACTTC | CATSRDRAGPYYEQYF
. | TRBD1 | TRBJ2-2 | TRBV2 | TGTGCCAGCAGTAGGACAGGGAACACCGGGGAGCTGTTTTTT | CASSRTGNTGELFF
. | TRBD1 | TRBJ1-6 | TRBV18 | TGTGCCAGCTCAGCACAGGGGCTGAATAATTCACCCCTCCACTTT | CASSAQGLNNSPLHF
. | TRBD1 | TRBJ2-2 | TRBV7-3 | TGTGCCAGCAGCTACCAGGGACAGGATACCGGGGAGCTGTTTTTT | CASSYQGQDTGELFF
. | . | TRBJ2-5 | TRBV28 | TGTGCCAGCACCGGAGGGGAGACCCAGTACTTC | CASTGGETQYF
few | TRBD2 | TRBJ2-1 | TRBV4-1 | TGCGCCAGCAGCCAAGATGGGGCGGGGGGCCCGTACAATGAGCAGTTCTTC | CASSQDGAGGPYNEQFF
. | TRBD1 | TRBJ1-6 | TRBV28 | TGTGCCAGCAGTTTACTCCGGACAGGGAAGCGGTATAATTCACCCCTCCACTTT | CASSLLRTGKRYNSPLHF
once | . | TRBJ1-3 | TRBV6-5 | TGTGCCAGCAGCCTCCGGGGATCTGGAAACACCATATATTTT | CASSLRGSGNTIYF
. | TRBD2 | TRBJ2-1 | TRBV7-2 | TGTGCCAGCAGAACGACTAGCGTGGGAGTCGATGAGCAGTTCTTC | CASRTTSVGVDEQFF
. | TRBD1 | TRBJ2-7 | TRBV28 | TGTGCCAGCAGCCGCCCCGTATTTCGGACAGGTTTTGGCGAGCAGTACTTC | CASSRPVFRTGFGEQYF
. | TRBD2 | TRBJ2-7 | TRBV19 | TGTGCCATCGAAAGCGGGGAACAACTCCACGAGCAGTACTTC | CAIESGEQLHEQYF
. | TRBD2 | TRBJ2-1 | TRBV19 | TGTGCCAGTAGTATTTCTAGCGGCTTTAACAATGAGCAGTTCTTC | CASSISSGFNNEQFF
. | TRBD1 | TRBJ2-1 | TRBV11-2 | TGTGCCAGCAGACCGACAGGGTCTAATGAGCAGTTCTTC | CASRPTGSNEQFF
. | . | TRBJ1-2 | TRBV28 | TGTGCCAGCAGTTTAGCCGCCCGGGGTAACTATGGCTACACCTTC | CASSLAARGNYGYTF
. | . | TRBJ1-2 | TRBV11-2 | TGTGCCAGCAGCTTAGACCAGGGAAGGGGCGGCTACACCTTC | CASSLDQGRGGYTF
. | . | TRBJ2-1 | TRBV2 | TGTGCCAGCAGTCAGCGGACGGACAATGAGCAGTTCTTC | CASSQRTDNEQFF
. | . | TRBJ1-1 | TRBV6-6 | TGTGCCAGCAGTCCCCCTCACACGTTAATGAACACTGAAGCTTTCTTT | CASSPPHTLMNTEAFF
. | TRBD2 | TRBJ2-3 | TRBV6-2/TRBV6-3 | TGTGCCAGCAGTTACGCGGGGGGGTCTGGAGATACGCAGTATTTT | CASSYAGGSGDTQYF
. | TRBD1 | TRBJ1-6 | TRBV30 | TGTGCCTGGAGTGGGACAGGGAATTCACCCCTCCACTTT | CAWSGTGNSPLHF
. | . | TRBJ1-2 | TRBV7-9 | TGTGCCAGCAGTGATATGGGGAGGGCCCCCGGCTACACCTTC | CASSDMGRAPGYTF
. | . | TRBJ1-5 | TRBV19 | TGTGCCAGTACCCAGGACAGTCGCAATCAGCCCCAGCATTTT | CASTQDSRNQPQHF
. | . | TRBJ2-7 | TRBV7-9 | TGTGCCAGCAGCTTAGTCGCTTCTAGCTCCTACGAGCAGTACTTC | CASSLVASSSYEQYF
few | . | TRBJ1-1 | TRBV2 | TGTGCCAGCAGTGAGCAGGGGAAGACTGAAGCTTTCTTT | CASSEQGKTEAFF
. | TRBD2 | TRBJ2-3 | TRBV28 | TGTGCCAGCAGTCTCGGAAGGACTAGCGTTGTCGCCAGCACAGATACGCAGTATTTT | CASSLGRTSVVASTDTQYF
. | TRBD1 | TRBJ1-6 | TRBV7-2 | TGTGCCAGCAAGCAGGGGGACTCACCCCTCCACTTT | CASKQGDSPLHF
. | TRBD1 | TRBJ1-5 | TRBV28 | TGTGCCAGCTCTCAGGGGGCAGTTCAGCCCCAGCATTTT | CASSQGAVQPQHF
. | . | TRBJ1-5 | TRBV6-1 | TGTGCCAGCAGTGAAATTTGGGGCGCCTCAAACCAGCCCCAGCATTTT | CASSEIWGASNQPQHF
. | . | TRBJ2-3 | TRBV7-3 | TGTGCCAGCAGCTTAACCGGGGTCACAGATACGCAGTATTTT | CASSLTGVTDTQYF
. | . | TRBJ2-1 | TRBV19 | TGTGCCAGTAGTCTAGGCGTGGAGCAGTTCTTC | CASSLGVEQFF
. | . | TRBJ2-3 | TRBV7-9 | TGTGCCAGCAGCTTAATCCAGGTTGTATACACAGATACGCAGTATTTT | CASSLIQVVYTDTQYF
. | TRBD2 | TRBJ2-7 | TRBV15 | TGTGCCACCAGCAGTCTGGCGGGAGGGCCCTACGAGCAGTACTTC | CATSSLAGGPYEQYF
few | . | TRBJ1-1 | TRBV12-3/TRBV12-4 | TGTGCCAGCAGTTTGCGACAGACTGAAGCTTTCTTT | CASSLRQTEAFF
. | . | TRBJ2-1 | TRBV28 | TGTGCCAGCAGTTTAGGGGGGGAGGGGGTCAATGAGCAGTTCTTC | CASSLGGEGVNEQFF
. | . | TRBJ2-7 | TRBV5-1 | TGCGCCAGCAGCTTGGGGGCCGGGACTGTCGAGCAGTACTTC | CASSLGAGTVEQYF
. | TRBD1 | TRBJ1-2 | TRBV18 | TGTGCCAGCTCACCCTCGGAGGGGGCCTATGGCTACACCTTC | CASSPSEGAYGYTF
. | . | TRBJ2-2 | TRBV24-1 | TGTGCCACCAGTGTCGGAGGGTCGGGGGAGCTGTTTTTT | CATSVGGSGELFF
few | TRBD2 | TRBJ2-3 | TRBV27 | TGTGCCAGCAGTTTAGCCCGGACTAGCGGGCCAGATACGCAGTATTTT | CASSLARTSGPDTQYF
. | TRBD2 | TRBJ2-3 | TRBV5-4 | TGTGCCAGCAGCTTGGATCGAGCTAGCGGGGCCGAGACGCAGTATTTT | CASSLDRASGAETQYF
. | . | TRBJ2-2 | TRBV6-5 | TGTGCCAGCAGAAGGACAGGACTAAACACCGGGGAGCTGTTTTTT | CASRRTGLNTGELFF